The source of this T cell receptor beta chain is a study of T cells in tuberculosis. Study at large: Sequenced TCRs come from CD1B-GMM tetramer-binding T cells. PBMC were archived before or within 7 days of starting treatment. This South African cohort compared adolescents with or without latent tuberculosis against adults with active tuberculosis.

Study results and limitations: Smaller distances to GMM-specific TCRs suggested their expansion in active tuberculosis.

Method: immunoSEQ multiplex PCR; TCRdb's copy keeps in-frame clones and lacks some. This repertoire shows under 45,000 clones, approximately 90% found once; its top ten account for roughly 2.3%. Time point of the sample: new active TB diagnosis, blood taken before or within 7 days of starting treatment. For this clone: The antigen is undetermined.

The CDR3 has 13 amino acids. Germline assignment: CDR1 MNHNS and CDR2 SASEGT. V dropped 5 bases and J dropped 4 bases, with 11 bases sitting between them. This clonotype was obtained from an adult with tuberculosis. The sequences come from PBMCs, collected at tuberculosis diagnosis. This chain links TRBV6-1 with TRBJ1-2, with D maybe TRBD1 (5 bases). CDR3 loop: CASSTDSIYGYTF. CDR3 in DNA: TGTGCCAGCAGTACCGACAGCATCTATGGCTACACCTTC.